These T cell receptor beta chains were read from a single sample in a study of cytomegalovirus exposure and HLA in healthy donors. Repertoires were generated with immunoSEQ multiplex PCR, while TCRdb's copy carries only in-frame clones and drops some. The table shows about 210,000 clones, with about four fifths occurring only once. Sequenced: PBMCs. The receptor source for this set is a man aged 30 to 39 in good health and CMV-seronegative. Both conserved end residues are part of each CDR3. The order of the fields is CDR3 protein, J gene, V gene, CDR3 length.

cdr3_aa: CASAGWNTEAFF
j_call: TRBJ1-1
v_call: TRBV9
cdr3_length: 12

cdr3_aa: CASSSMTGTYEQYF
j_call: TRBJ2-7
v_call: TRBV4-1
cdr3_length: 14

cdr3_aa: CASSLGITRPYYNEQFF
j_call: TRBJ2-1
v_call: TRBV7-8
cdr3_length: 17

cdr3_aa: CASSLDGNEQYF
j_call: TRBJ2-7
v_call: TRBV7-2
cdr3_length: 12

cdr3_aa: CASSAHTGAGANVLTF
j_call: TRBJ2-6
v_call: TRBV2
cdr3_length: 16

cdr3_aa: CASSHTIQGNTEAFF
j_call: TRBJ1-1
v_call: TRBV4-3
cdr3_length: 15

cdr3_aa: CASRLGHSDTEAFF
j_call: TRBJ1-1
v_call: TRBV6-1
cdr3_length: 14

cdr3_aa: CASSLEGRDIEAFF
j_call: TRBJ1-1
v_call: TRBV11-2
cdr3_length: 14

cdr3_aa: CASSSDSVRYGYTF
j_call: TRBJ1-2
v_call: TRBV7-9
cdr3_length: 14

cdr3_aa: CASSLESGQTSSGANVLTF
j_call: TRBJ2-6
v_call: TRBV7-6
cdr3_length: 19

cdr3_aa: CASSSGQGTNEQYF
j_call: TRBJ2-7
v_call: TRBV28
cdr3_length: 14

cdr3_aa: CASSYTGPSAEAFF
j_call: TRBJ1-1
v_call: TRBV6-6
cdr3_length: 14

cdr3_aa: CASMWQEDYGYTF
j_call: TRBJ1-2
v_call: TRBV10-2
cdr3_length: 13

cdr3_aa: CASSPSLRGRFGELFF
j_call: TRBJ2-2
v_call: TRBV5-4
cdr3_length: 16

cdr3_aa: CASSLSTSTDTQYF
j_call: TRBJ2-3
v_call: TRBV19
cdr3_length: 14

cdr3_aa: CASISYDRDNEQYF
j_call: TRBJ2-7
v_call: TRBV28
cdr3_length: 14

cdr3_aa: CASSQQSPLHF
j_call: TRBJ1-6
v_call: TRBV28
cdr3_length: 11

cdr3_aa: CASSLFIAGSSGASVLTF
j_call: TRBJ2-6
v_call: TRBV2
cdr3_length: 18

cdr3_aa: CASSSRDTQYF
j_call: TRBJ2-3
v_call: TRBV9
cdr3_length: 11

cdr3_aa: CASGRDSYNEQFF
j_call: TRBJ2-1
v_call: TRBV5-4
cdr3_length: 13

cdr3_aa: CASSSPAGGPETQYF
j_call: TRBJ2-5
v_call: TRBV5-4
cdr3_length: 15

cdr3_aa: CASSMQGEETQYF
j_call: TRBJ2-5
v_call: TRBV5-1
cdr3_length: 13

cdr3_aa: CASSRHRRATNEKLFF
j_call: TRBJ1-4
v_call: TRBV4-1
cdr3_length: 16

cdr3_aa: CASSPPAGRVADTQYF
j_call: TRBJ2-3
v_call: TRBV18
cdr3_length: 16

cdr3_aa: CASSRRQNTGELFF
j_call: TRBJ2-2
v_call: TRBV7-7
cdr3_length: 14

cdr3_aa: CASSFGQGAFTEAFF
j_call: TRBJ1-1
v_call: TRBV28
cdr3_length: 15

cdr3_aa: CASSATSGGTDTQYF
j_call: TRBJ2-3
v_call: TRBV19
cdr3_length: 15

cdr3_aa: CASSENVGQGAGGYTF
j_call: TRBJ1-2
v_call: TRBV6-1
cdr3_length: 16

cdr3_aa: CASSLAESGLRSYEQYF
j_call: -
v_call: TRBV7-8
cdr3_length: 17

cdr3_aa: CASSSGQGGQFF
j_call: TRBJ2-1
v_call: TRBV27
cdr3_length: 12

cdr3_aa: CASSHFGTGGGGYTF
j_call: TRBJ1-2
v_call: TRBV4-1
cdr3_length: 15

cdr3_aa: CASRWGQGLTGELFF
j_call: TRBJ2-2
v_call: TRBV6-5
cdr3_length: 15

cdr3_aa: CASSSGHLYEQYF
j_call: TRBJ2-7
v_call: TRBV7-9
cdr3_length: 13

cdr3_aa: CASRRLAGGQETQYF
j_call: TRBJ2-5
v_call: TRBV6-1
cdr3_length: 15

cdr3_aa: CASSQGTASLSDSPLHF
j_call: TRBJ1-6
v_call: TRBV4-3
cdr3_length: 17

cdr3_aa: CASSFGQGGNIQYF
j_call: TRBJ2-4
v_call: TRBV5-6
cdr3_length: 14

cdr3_aa: CASSELWGQGYFF
j_call: TRBJ1-1
v_call: TRBV2
cdr3_length: 13

cdr3_aa: CASSATGLSGNTIYF
j_call: TRBJ1-3
v_call: TRBV6-5
cdr3_length: 15

cdr3_aa: CASSAQGTPDTQYF
j_call: TRBJ2-3
v_call: TRBV2
cdr3_length: 14

cdr3_aa: CASSFGTSGVYEQYF
j_call: TRBJ2-7
v_call: TRBV7-2
cdr3_length: 15

cdr3_aa: CASSLGRLVATETQYF
j_call: TRBJ2-5
v_call: TRBV5-6
cdr3_length: 16

cdr3_aa: CASTSSRGARQETQYF
j_call: TRBJ2-5
v_call: TRBV28
cdr3_length: 16

cdr3_aa: CASSLSFTNEKLFF
j_call: TRBJ1-4
v_call: TRBV28
cdr3_length: 14

cdr3_aa: CASNHGGGELFF
j_call: TRBJ2-2
v_call: TRBV28
cdr3_length: 12

cdr3_aa: CASSFGASGDEQYF
j_call: TRBJ2-7
v_call: TRBV27
cdr3_length: 14

cdr3_aa: CASSLFGQRGNTDTQYF
j_call: TRBJ2-3
v_call: TRBV27
cdr3_length: 17

cdr3_aa: CASSLAPETQYF
j_call: TRBJ2-5
v_call: TRBV5-6
cdr3_length: 12

cdr3_aa: CASSGGERGNEQFF
j_call: TRBJ2-1
v_call: TRBV5-1
cdr3_length: 14

cdr3_aa: CASRGGVNYGYTF
j_call: TRBJ1-2
v_call: TRBV7-9
cdr3_length: 13

cdr3_aa: CASKGTVLNYEQYF
j_call: TRBJ2-7
v_call: TRBV6-1
cdr3_length: 14

cdr3_aa: CASSPGRGQVLGDIQYF
j_call: TRBJ2-4
v_call: TRBV21-1
cdr3_length: 17

cdr3_aa: CASIGSSYEQYF
j_call: TRBJ2-7
v_call: TRBV19
cdr3_length: 12

cdr3_aa: CATPAKDRGYTGELFF
j_call: TRBJ2-2
v_call: TRBV2
cdr3_length: 16

cdr3_aa: CSGGVLNTEAFF
j_call: TRBJ1-1
v_call: TRBV7-9
cdr3_length: 12

cdr3_aa: CASSLAPSGDGNTQYF
j_call: TRBJ2-3
v_call: TRBV5-1
cdr3_length: 16